In its sample, the clone carrying this TCR beta chain was seen many times. The germline gives CDR1 DFQATT, CDR2 SNEGSKA (reference sequence). V gave up 6 bases and J gave up 7 bases; unmatched junction bases: 9. CDR3 length: 15 amino acids. The sample belongs to a study of neurological immune-mediated disorders. TCRdb independently ran MiXCR on the 5' RACE reads; one entry per CDR3 protein. The sample carries 66,000 or so distinct CDR3 sequences, around 3.7% recorded once. What was sequenced was PBMCs. The chain recombines TRBV20-1 with TRBJ2-1, with TRBD2 matching 13 bases. The TCR comes from a man aged 35 to 55 with multiple sclerosis. The CDR3 bases are TGCAGTGCAAAAACTAGCGGGAGGGCCCTTAATGAGCAGTTCTTC. This sequence encodes CSAKTSGRALNEQFF.